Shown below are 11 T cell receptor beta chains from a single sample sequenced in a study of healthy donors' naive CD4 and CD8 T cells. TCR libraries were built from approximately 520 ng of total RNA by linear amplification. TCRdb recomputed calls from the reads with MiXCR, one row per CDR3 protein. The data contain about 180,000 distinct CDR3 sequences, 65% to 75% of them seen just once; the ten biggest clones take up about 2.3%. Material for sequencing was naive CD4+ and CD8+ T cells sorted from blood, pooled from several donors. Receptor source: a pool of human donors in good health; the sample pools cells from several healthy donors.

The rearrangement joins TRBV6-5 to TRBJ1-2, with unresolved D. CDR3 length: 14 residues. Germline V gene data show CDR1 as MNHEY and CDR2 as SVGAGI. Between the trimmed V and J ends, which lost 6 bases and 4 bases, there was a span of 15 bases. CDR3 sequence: CASSARKWAYGYTF. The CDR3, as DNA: TGTGCCAGCAGCGCTAGGAAATGGGCCTATGGCTACACCTTC.

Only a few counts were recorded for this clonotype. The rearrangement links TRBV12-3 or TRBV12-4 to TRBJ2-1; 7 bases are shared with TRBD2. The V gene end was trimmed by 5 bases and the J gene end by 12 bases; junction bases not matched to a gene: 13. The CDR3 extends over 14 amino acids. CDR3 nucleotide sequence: TGTGCCAGCAGTCTCAGAGCTTCGGGGGGTTGGCAGTTCTTC. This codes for CASSLRASGGWQFF.

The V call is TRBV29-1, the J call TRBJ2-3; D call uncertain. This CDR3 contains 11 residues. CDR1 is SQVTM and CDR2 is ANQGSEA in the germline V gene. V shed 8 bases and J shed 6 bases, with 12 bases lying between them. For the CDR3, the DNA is TGCAGCTTAAAGGCGGTTGATACGCAGTATTTT. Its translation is CSLKAVDTQYF.

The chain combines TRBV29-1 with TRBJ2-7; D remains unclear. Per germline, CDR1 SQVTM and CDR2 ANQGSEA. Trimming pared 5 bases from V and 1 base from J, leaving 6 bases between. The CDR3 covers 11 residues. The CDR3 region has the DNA TGCAGCGTTCTCGGATCCTACGAGCAGTACTTC. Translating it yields CSVLGSYEQYF.

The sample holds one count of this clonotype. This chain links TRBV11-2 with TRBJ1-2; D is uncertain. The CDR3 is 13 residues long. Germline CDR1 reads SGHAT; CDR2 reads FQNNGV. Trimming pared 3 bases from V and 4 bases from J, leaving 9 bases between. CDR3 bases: TGTGCCAGCAGCTTGAACAGTGCCTATGGCTACACCTTC. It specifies CASSLNSAYGYTF.

CDR3: CASSQGSGYGYTF. Here the CDR3 DNA reads TGTGCCAGCAGTCAGGGGTCTGGCTATGGCTACACCTTC. The chain joins TRBV27 to TRBJ1-2; D may be TRBD1 (6 bases). The CDR3 length is 13 residues. CDR1 and CDR2 (germline): MNHEY, SMNVEV (reference sequence). The ends were cut back, 5 bases at V and 4 bases at J, with 11 bases in the middle.

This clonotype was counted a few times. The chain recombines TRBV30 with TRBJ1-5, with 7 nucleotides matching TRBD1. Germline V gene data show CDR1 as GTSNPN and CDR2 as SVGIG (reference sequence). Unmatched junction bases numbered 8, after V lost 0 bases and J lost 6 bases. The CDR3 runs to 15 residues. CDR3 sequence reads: CAWSVLRGRVQPQHF. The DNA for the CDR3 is TGTGCCTGGAGTGTACTTAGGGGGCGCGTTCAGCCCCAGCATTTT.

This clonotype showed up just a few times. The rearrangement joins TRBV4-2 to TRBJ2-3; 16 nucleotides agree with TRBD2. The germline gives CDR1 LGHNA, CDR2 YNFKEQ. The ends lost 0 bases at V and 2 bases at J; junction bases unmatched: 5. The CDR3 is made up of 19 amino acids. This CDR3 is CASSQELGTSGGATDTQYF. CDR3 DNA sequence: TGTGCCAGCAGCCAAGAGCTTGGGACTAGCGGGGGGGCCACAGATACGCAGTATTTT.

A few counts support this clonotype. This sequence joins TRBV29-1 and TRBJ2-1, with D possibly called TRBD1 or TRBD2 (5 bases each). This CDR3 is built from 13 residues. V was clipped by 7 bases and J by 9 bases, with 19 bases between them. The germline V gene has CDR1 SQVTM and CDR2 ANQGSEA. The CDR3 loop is CSARGASFGEQFF. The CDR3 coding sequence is TGCAGCGCCAGAGGGGCTAGCTTTGGTGAGCAGTTCTTC.

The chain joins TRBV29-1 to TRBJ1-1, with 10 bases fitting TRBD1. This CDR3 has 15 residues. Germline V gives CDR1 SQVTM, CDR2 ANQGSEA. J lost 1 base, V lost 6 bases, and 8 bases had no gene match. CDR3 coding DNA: TGCAGCGTGTCCGGGACAGGGGTTGAGAACACTGAAGCTTTCTTT. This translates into CSVSGTGVENTEAFF.

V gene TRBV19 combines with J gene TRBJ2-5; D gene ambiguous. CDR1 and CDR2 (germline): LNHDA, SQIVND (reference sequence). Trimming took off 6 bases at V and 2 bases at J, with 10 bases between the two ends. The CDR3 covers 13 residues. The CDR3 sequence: CASRGGGQETQYF. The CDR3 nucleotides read TGTGCCAGTAGAGGCGGTGGACAAGAGACCCAGTACTTC.